The 4 T cell receptor beta chains below were found in one sample sequenced in a study of T cells after yellow fever vaccination (dated by TCRdb to the late 2010s). Library creation used 5' RACE. Sequenced using an Illumina HiSeq 2500. In-frame beta chains were kept once TCRdb had trimmed the public reads at Q25 with fastp and called clones with MiXCR. Every entry covers one CDR3 protein and lists the most common genes and DNA from its rows. This sample is represented by under 55,000 distinct CDR3 sequences; 5% to 8.5% of them were singletons. The ten largest clones capture approximately 25% of the sample. What the treatment or condition label conveys for this sample: live attenuated yellow fever vaccine strain. Sequences were derived from CD8+ T cells not binding an NS4B(214-222) dextramer, sorted from PBMCs, sampled about 49 days after the first yellow fever vaccination. The intended sense of this specimen's cell subset or site label: NS4B epitope dextramer-negative CD8 T cells. Receptor source: a man aged 18 to 30 who received the YFV17D yellow fever vaccine.

This clonotype showed up many times. The gene calls are TRBV11-2 and TRBJ2-3, with D tentatively TRBD2 (6 bases). Germline V lookup: CDR1 SGHAT, CDR2 FQNNGV. The CDR3 loop spans 13 amino acids. V gave up 6 bases and J gave up 0 bases, with 7 bases separating them. DNA for the CDR3: TGTGCCAGCAGGGGGACTAGCACAGATACGCAGTATTTT. Its protein is CASRGTSTDTQYF.

V usage is TRBV5-4 and J usage is TRBJ2-7; TRBD2 matches 7 bases. This CDR3 has 15 amino acids. The germline V gene has CDR1 SGHNT and CDR2 YYREEE (reference sequence). J lost 0 bases, V lost 4 bases, and 7 bases had no gene match. The CDR3 protein is CASSPERGFSYEQYF. The CDR3 nucleotides are TGTGCCAGCAGCCCTGAGCGGGGATTCTCCTACGAGCAGTACTTC. The full variable domain, rest sourced from reference TRBV5-4 and TRBJ2-7, is ETGVTQSPTHLIKTRGQQVTLRCSSQSGHNTVSWYQQALGQGPQFIFQYYREEENGRGNFPPRFSGLQFPNYSSELNVNALELDDSALYLCASSPERGFSYEQYFGPGTRLTVT.

This clonotype was seen many times. The chain links TRBV20-1 to TRBJ2-5, with 8 positions matching TRBD1. Germline lookup yields CDR1 DFQATT and CDR2 SNEGSKA (reference sequence). The ends lost 0 bases at V and 5 bases at J; junction bases unmatched: 11. This CDR3 spans 16 amino acids. The CDR3 DNA reads as TGCAGTGCTAGAGATCTGGGGCAGGGGGCTTGGGAGACCCAGTACTTC. This codes for CSARDLGQGAWETQYF.

This chain joins TRBV7-6 and TRBJ2-1, with a possible D match to TRBD1 (6 bases). CDR3 length: 15 residues. Per germline, CDR1 SGHVS and CDR2 FNYEAQ. V dropped 0 bases and J dropped 7 bases, with 13 bases sitting between them. CDR3 in amino acids: CASSLAGDMGNEQFF. CDR3 coding DNA: TGTGCCAGCAGCTTAGCAGGGGACATGGGGAATGAGCAGTTCTTC.